Listed here is a single T cell receptor beta chain. Healthy Caucasians alone served as donors. The data originate from a study of identical twins. In TCRdb, the 5' RACE reads were re-called with MiXCR into one record per CDR3 protein. The sample includes about 660,000 distinct CDR3 sequences, 8.6% of them seen just once. Germline V CDR1 and CDR2: SNHLY, FYNNEI. The CDR3 is 15 residues long. V lost 6 bases and J lost 0, with 12 bases in between. This same sample was also taken into another study, of yellow fever vaccine responses in identical twins. From that paper: Vaccine T cell responses of twins reportedly seemed partly convergent and partly personalized.

Sequenced sample: PBMCs. The V gene is TRBV2, the J gene TRBJ2-4, with a tentative D call TRBD1 (7 bases). This clonotype originated in a woman younger than 35 in good health. The CDR3 DNA sequence: TGTGCCAGCAGGGAGGGGGCAGTAGCCAAAAACATTCAGTACTTC. Translation gives CASREGAVAKNIQYF.